These T cell receptor beta chains were read from a single sample in a study of blood T cell repertoires in COVID-19. TCRdb keeps only in-frame clones here, not all; method: immunoSEQ multiplex PCR. The sample includes approximately 150,000 clones, 80% to 90% of them seen just once. Sequenced: peripheral blood. All receptors derive from a woman aged 55 to 70 who had recovered from COVID-19. Both conserved end residues are part of each CDR3. Each record gives: V gene, CDR3 length, D gene, J gene, CDR3 protein. A D gene is named only where the DNA matches it firmly.

V gene: TRBV5-8; CDR3 length: 14; D gene: .; J gene: TRBJ1-3; CDR3 protein: CASSRTITGNTIYF
V gene: TRBV6-4; CDR3 length: 14; D gene: TRBD2; J gene: TRBJ2-1; CDR3 protein: CASSDRGGALEQFF
V gene: TRBV19; CDR3 length: 13; D gene: .; J gene: TRBJ1-5; CDR3 protein: CASTTYSNQPQHF
V gene: TRBV4-1; CDR3 length: 15; D gene: .; J gene: TRBJ1-1; CDR3 protein: CASSQLDRINTEAFF
V gene: TRBV28; CDR3 length: 17; D gene: .; J gene: TRBJ1-3; CDR3 protein: CASSLFVGLSSGNTIYF
V gene: TRBV29-1; CDR3 length: 15; D gene: TRBD1; J gene: TRBJ1-2; CDR3 protein: CSARDRGHSGYGYTF
V gene: TRBV29-1; CDR3 length: 11; D gene: .; J gene: TRBJ1-2; CDR3 protein: CSVERGYGYTF
V gene: TRBV7-9; CDR3 length: 17; D gene: TRBD2; J gene: TRBJ2-2; CDR3 protein: CASSPPISGGGTGELFF
V gene: TRBV4-1; CDR3 length: 17; D gene: .; J gene: TRBJ2-5; CDR3 protein: CASSRNDGEPYQETQYF
V gene: TRBV14; CDR3 length: 12; D gene: .; J gene: TRBJ1-1; CDR3 protein: CASSQDWAEAFF
V gene: TRBV10-1; CDR3 length: 12; D gene: .; J gene: TRBJ1-6; CDR3 protein: CASSLDNSPLHF